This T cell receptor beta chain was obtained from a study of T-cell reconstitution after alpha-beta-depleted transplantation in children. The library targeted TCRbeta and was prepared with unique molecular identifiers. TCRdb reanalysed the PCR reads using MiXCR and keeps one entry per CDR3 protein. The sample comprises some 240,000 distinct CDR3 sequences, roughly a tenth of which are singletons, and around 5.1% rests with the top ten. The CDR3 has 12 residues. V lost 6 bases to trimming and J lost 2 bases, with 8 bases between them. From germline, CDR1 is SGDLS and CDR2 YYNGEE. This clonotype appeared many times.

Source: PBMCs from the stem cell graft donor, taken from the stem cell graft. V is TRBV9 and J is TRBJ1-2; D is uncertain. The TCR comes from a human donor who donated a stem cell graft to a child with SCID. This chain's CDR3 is CASTRGNYGYTF. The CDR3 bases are TGTGCCAGCACAAGAGGGAACTATGGCTACACCTTC.